This T cell receptor (beta chain) was captured by sequencing in a study of shared clonotypes between healthy human individuals. The CDR3 extends over 15 amino acids. Germline lookup yields CDR1 MDHEN and CDR2 SYDVKM. The V gene end was trimmed by 11 bases and the J gene end by 5 bases; junction bases not matched to a gene: 13. Assay used: immunoSEQ multiplex PCR; TCRdb lists only in-frame clones, some missing. The repertoire holds some 1 million clones, about 75% seen once, with 1.4% in the top ten. The TCR sequence derives from a man younger than 35 in good health. This chain uses TRBV28 with TRBJ1-5; 9 nucleotides agree with TRBD1. Specimen: memory CD4+ T cells sorted from blood. The subset: CD45RA-negative fraction. CDR3: CASAVGQGVDQPQHF. CDR3 DNA: TGTGCCTCCGCGGTGGGACAGGGTGTCGATCAGCCCCAGCATTTT. Full variable domain (outside the CDR3, taken from reference TRBV28 and TRBJ1-5): DVKVTQSSRYLVKRTGEKVFLECVQDMDHENMFWYRQDPGLGLRLIYFSYDVKMKEKGDIPEGYSVSREKKERFSLILESASTNQTSMYLCASAVGQGVDQPQHFGDGTRLSIL.